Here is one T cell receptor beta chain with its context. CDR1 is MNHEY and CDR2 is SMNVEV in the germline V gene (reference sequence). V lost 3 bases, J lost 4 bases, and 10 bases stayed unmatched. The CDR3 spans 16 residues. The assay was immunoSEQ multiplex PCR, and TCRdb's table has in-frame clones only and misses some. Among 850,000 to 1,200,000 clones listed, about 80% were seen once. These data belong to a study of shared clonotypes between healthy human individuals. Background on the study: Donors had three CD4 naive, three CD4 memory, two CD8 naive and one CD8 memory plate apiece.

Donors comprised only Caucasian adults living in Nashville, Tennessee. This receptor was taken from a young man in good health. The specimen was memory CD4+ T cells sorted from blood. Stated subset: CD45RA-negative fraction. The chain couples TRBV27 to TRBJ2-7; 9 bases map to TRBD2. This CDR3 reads CASSFPKASGKYEQYF. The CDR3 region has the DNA TGTGCCAGCAGTTTCCCTAAGGCTAGCGGGAAATACGAGCAGTACTTC.